The clone carrying this T cell receptor (beta chain) was seen repeatedly, ten times or more. What it recognizes is unknown. This sample was taken from a study of metastatic and nonmetastatic thyroid tumors. Across the study: Repertoires of blood and of tissue (tumor or nodule) from malignant and benign thyroid patients were compared. General study results and limits: Relative to benign nodules, malignant thyroid tumors were reportedly characterized by significantly elevated TCR beta diversity in blood and tumor.

Per the authors' pipeline: A classifier for distant metastasis in papillary thyroid cancer was constructed using CDR3 differences observed across clinicopathological groups. MiXCR reprocessed the PCR reads for TCRdb. Clone size and V and J calls follow TCRdb, not the original study. The data show 45,000 or so clones, around 4% seen once. Before thyroid surgery, none of the patients had received any treatment. The V end was cut by 1 base, the J end by 5 bases, with 14 bases between. This CDR3 has 14 residues. Germline CDR1 and CDR2: DFQATT and SNEGSKA (reference sequence). This receptor was obtained from a female donor with papillary thyroid cancer or a benign thyroid nodule (not recorded which). Some clones in this sample may be carry-over from other donors' samples. The rearrangement joins TRBV20-1 to TRBJ2-5; TRBD2 is a possible D gene (6 bases). Sequenced sample: blood. The CDR3 loop is CSARARRDGETQYF. The DNA for the CDR3 is TGCAGTGCTAGAGCGAGGCGGGACGGGGAGACCCAGTACTTC.